This T cell receptor (beta chain) is drawn from a study of response to subunit inactivated influenza vaccine. CDR1 is MDHEN and CDR2 is SYDVKM in the germline V gene. The CDR3 contains 15 residues. The V gene end was trimmed by 6 bases and the J gene end by 6 bases; junction bases not matched to a gene: 8. TCRdb reanalysed the RT-PCR reads using MiXCR and keeps one entry per CDR3 protein. The sample contains 590,000 or so distinct CDR3 sequences, around 15% of which appear only once. Broader study findings: Each seasonal flu vaccination may recruit only limited new T cells, authors suggested.

This clonotype was counted many times. Its specificity is unknown. The V call is TRBV28, the J call TRBJ1-4; the match to TRBD1 covers 9 bases. This clonotype was obtained from a man aged 45-65 years who received an inactivated influenza vaccine. The sequencing here drew on PBMCs from blood, taken roughly 2 weeks before vaccination. The CDR3 protein is CASRRTGTGYEKLFF. CDR3 nucleotides: TGTGCCAGCAGGCGCACCGGGACAGGGTATGAAAAACTGTTTTTT.